The 15 T cell receptor beta chains listed next were all sequenced from one sample in a study of T cell repertoires in cytomegalovirus infection. Their antigens are not known. TCRdb recomputed calls from the reads with MiXCR, one row per CDR3 protein. The sample lists hundreds of thousands of distinct CDR3 sequences, roughly 34% seen once, with roughly 15% in the top ten. Sequencing used cultured PBMCs, obtained from culture after CMV antigen stimulation. Source of these receptors: a human donor in good health (CMV status not recorded). Some clones in this sample may be carry-over from other donors' samples.

The chain joins TRBV7-2 to TRBJ1-1, with D possibly being TRBD1 (6 bases). CDR1 and CDR2 (germline): SGHTA, FQGNSA. CDR3 length: 13 amino acids. The V end was cut by 5 bases, the J end by 6 bases, with 13 bases between. The CDR3 reads CASSPRGRAEAFF. As DNA, the CDR3 is TGTGCCAGCAGCCCCAGGGGTCGGGCTGAAGCTTTCTTT.

The chain uses TRBV2 and TRBJ2-5; no firm D call. V was trimmed by 0 bases and J by 2 bases, leaving 10 bases between them. This CDR3 is built from 15 residues. Germline assignment: CDR1 SNHLY and CDR2 FYNNEI. CDR3 sequence: CASSEALGLQETQYF. The CDR3 DNA reads as TGTGCCAGCAGTGAAGCGCTTGGCCTTCAAGAGACCCAGTACTTC.

This chain joins TRBV6-1 and TRBJ2-7; D gene uncertain. The V gene lost 5 bases and the J gene lost 2 bases, with 13 bases spanning the gap. Germline values: CDR1 MNHNS, CDR2 SASEGT. The CDR3 runs 14 residues. The CDR3 sequence: CASSRTGRPYEQYF. In DNA form, the CDR3 reads TGTGCCAGCAGTCGAACCGGTCGTCCCTACGAGCAGTACTTC.

The chain is built from TRBV7-4 and TRBJ2-7, with TRBD2 identical over 11 bases. CDR3 size: 15 residues. Germline lookup yields CDR1 SGHVT and CDR2 SQSDAQ. The V and J ends lost 4 bases and 3 bases, in that order; junction bases with no gene match: 5. The CDR3 reads CASSSGLADIYEQYF. The CDR3 nucleotides read TGTGCCAGCAGCTCGGGACTAGCGGATATCTACGAGCAGTACTTC.

This clonotype was detected only a few times. The rearrangement uses TRBV7-8 and TRBJ1-1; D perhaps matches TRBD1 (5 bases). The germline gives CDR1 SGHVS, CDR2 FQNEAQ. V was cut by 6 bases and J by 5 bases, with 13 bases left in between. The CDR3 runs to 13 residues. DNA of the CDR3: TGTGCCAGCAGTTACCCAGGGAGGACTGAAGCTTTCTTT. Translated, it gives CASSYPGRTEAFF.

This clonotype was observed a handful of times. The V call is TRBV12-3 or TRBV12-4, the J call TRBJ1-1; tentative D call: TRBD1 (5 bases). Trimming removed 6 bases at V and 2 bases at J, with 16 bases between. This CDR3 comprises 15 residues. The CDR3 protein is CASRILMGLNTEAFF. The CDR3 DNA is TGTGCCAGCAGAATTTTAATGGGACTCAACACTGAAGCTTTCTTT.

J is TRBJ2-5 and V is TRBV28; tentative D call: TRBD2 (6 bases). Trimming removed 0 bases from V and 6 bases from J, with 17 bases in between. The germline CDR1 and CDR2 sequences are MDHEN and SYDVKM. The CDR3 is 16 amino acids. The CDR3 loop is CASSLWGGSVQQTQYF. DNA for the CDR3: TGTGCCAGCAGTTTATGGGGAGGTAGCGTTCAGCAGACCCAGTACTTC.

This clonotype was observed a few times. This sequence joins TRBV19 and TRBJ1-4; the match to TRBD1 covers 7 bases. CDR1 is LNHDA, CDR2 SQIVND, per germline (reference sequence). Unmatched junction bases numbered 8, after V lost 6 bases and J lost 4 bases. The CDR3 is 15 amino acids. The CDR3 sequence is CASSVGGLGNEKLFF. The CDR3 nucleotides are TGTGCCAGTAGCGTAGGGGGCTTGGGTAATGAAAAACTGTTTTTT. The variable domain in full, completed from reference TRBV19 and TRBJ1-4, reads DGGITQSPKYLFRKEGQNVTLSCEQNLNHDAMYWYRQDPGQGLRLIYYSQIVNDFQKGDIAEGYSVSREKKESFPLTVTSAQKNPTAFYLCASSVGGLGNEKLFFGSGTQLSVL.

The chain uses TRBV7-2 and TRBJ2-5, with 8 positions matching TRBD1. The CDR3 covers 13 residues. Losses at the gene ends were 8 bases for V and 1 base for J; bases not matched to a gene: 3. Per the germline V gene, CDR1 is SGHTA and CDR2 is FQGNSA. CDR3 in DNA: TGTGCCAGCGCAGGGGGCTTCCAAGAGACCCAGTACTTC. This codes for CASAGGFQETQYF.

The J gene is TRBJ1-1, the V gene TRBV5-1; the D gene is possibly TRBD1 (5 bases). Germline CDR1 is SGHRS and CDR2 is YFSETQ. The CDR3 loop spans 15 amino acids. Between the trimmed V and J ends, which lost 3 bases and 0 bases, there was a span of 12 bases. CDR3 region: CASSSDAGMNTEAFF. The DNA of the CDR3 is TGCGCCAGCAGCTCGGACGCAGGGATGAACACTGAAGCTTTCTTT.

This chain joins TRBV4-3 and TRBJ1-2; D uncertain. Germline V CDR1 and CDR2: LGHNA, YSLEER. CDR3 size: 15 residues. Deletions cut 0 bases from V and 7 bases from J, with 15 bases between. CDR3 DNA sequence: TGCGCCAGCAGCCAAGAGGGGTTGGTCTCAGGTGGCTACACCTTC. Protein product: CASSQEGLVSGGYTF.

The V call is TRBV7-8, the J call TRBJ2-1; TRBD2 matches at 10 bases. Germline V gene sequence: CDR1 SGHVS, CDR2 FQNEAQ. The trim removed 1 base at V and 8 bases at J, leaving 8 bases unmatched. This CDR3 contains 16 residues. DNA of the CDR3: TGTGCCAGCAGCTTAGTTCGGCTAGCGGGAGCCCATGAGCAGTTCTTC. This sequence encodes CASSLVRLAGAHEQFF.

This clonotype was found many times. The V gene is TRBV7-6, the J gene TRBJ2-1, with 8 bases identical to TRBD2. This CDR3 is built from 18 residues. Germline V gene lookup returns CDR1 SGHVS and CDR2 FNYEAQ. The V segment lost 1 base and the J segment 4 bases; nucleotides outside the gene matches: 12. The chain's CDR3 is CASSLEAQGGLAYNEQFF. The CDR3 DNA follows: TGTGCCAGCAGCTTAGAAGCCCAAGGAGGACTAGCTTACAATGAGCAGTTCTTC.

This chain uses TRBV14 with TRBJ2-7; no definite D call. This CDR3 has 12 amino acids. Germline CDR1 reads SGHDN; CDR2 reads FVKESK. Trimming left V 2 bases short and J 3 bases short, with 5 bases between. CDR3 in amino acids: CASSQLIYEQYF. The CDR3 DNA is TGTGCCAGCAGCCAATTGATCTACGAGCAGTACTTC. Using reference TRBV14 and TRBJ2-7 for the parts outside the CDR3, the full variable domain is EAGVTQFPSHSVIEKGQTVTLRCDPISGHDNLYWYRRVMGKEIKFLLHFVKESKQDESGMPNNRFLAERTGGTYSTLKVQPAELEDSGVYFCASSQLIYEQYFGPGTRLTVT.

The gene calls are TRBV11-2 and TRBJ2-5; D is ambiguous. The V end was cut by 4 bases, the J end by 7 bases, with 10 bases between. CDR1 and CDR2 from the germline V gene are SGHAT and FQNNGV. The CDR3 is made up of 12 amino acids. The CDR3 bases are TGTGCCAGCAGCTCAGTACCAAGGACCCAGTACTTC. It is translated as CASSSVPRTQYF.